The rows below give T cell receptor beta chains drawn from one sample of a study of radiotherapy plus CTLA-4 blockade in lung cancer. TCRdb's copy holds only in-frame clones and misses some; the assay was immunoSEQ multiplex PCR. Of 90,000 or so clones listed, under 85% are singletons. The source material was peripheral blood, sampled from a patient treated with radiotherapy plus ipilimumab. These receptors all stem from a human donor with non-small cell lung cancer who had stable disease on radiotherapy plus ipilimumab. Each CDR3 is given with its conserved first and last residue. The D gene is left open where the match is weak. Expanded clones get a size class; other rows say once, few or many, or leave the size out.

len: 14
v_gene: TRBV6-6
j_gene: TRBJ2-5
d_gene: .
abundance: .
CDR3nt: TGTGCCAGCAGTTACTCAAACTACCGAGAGACCCAGTACTTC
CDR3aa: CASSYSNYRETQYF

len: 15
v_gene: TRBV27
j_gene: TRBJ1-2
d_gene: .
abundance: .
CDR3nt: TGTGCCAGCAGTTTCAGCGGGAGGAGGGTTTATGGCTACACCTTC
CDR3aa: CASSFSGRRVYGYTF

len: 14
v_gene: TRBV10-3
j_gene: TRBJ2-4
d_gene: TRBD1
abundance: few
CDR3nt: TGTGCCATCAGTGAGTCTACAGGGGGAGACATTCAGTACTTC
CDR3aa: CAISESTGGDIQYF

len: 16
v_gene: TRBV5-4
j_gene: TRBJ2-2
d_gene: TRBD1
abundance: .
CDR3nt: TGTGCCAGCAGCTGGGGAGACAGGGGTGAAACCGGGGAGCTGTTTTTT
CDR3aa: CASSWGDRGETGELFF

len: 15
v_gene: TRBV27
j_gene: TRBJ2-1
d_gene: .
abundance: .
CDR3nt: TGTGCCAGCAGAATCCCCGGGAGGGGGCGGGGTGAGCAGTTCTTC
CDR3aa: CASRIPGRGRGEQFF

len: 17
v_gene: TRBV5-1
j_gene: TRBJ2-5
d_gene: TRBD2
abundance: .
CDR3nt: TGCGCCAGCAGCTTGGAACTAGCGGGGGGTGGCCCAGAGACCCAGTACTTC
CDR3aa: CASSLELAGGGPETQYF

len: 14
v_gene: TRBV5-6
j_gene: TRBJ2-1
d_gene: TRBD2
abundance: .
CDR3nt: TGTGCCAGCAGCTTCCGCGGGAGGGCCCCCCGCGAGTTCTTC
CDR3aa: CASSFRGRAPREFF

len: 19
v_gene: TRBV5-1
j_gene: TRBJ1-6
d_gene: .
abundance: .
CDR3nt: TGCGCCAGCAGCCCTCAAGCACGCAACCCGAGCTCCTATAATTCACCCCTCCACTTT
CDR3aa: CASSPQARNPSSYNSPLHF

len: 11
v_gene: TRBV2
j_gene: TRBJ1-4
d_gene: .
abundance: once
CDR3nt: TGTGCCAGCAGATATATGGAAAAACTGTTTTTT
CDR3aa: CASRYMEKLFF

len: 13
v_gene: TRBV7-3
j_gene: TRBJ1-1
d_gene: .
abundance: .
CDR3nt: TGTGCCAGCAGCTTAAGGTCCAACACTGAAGCTTTCTTT
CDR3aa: CASSLRSNTEAFF

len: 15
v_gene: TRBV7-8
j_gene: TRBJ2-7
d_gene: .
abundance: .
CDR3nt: TGTGCCAGCGCCCATCTCCTCCTAGGGTCCTACGAGCAGTACTTC
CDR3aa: CASAHLLLGSYEQYF

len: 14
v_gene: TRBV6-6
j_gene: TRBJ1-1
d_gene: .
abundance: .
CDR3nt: TGTGCCAGCAGTTACTCGACGTTGAACACTGAAGCTTTCTTT
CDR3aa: CASSYSTLNTEAFF

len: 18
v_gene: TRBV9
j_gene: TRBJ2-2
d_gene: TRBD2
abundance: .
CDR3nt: TGTGCCAGCAGCGTATTGAGCGGGGGGCCAGGAGGCACCGGGGAGCTGTTTTTT
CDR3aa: CASSVLSGGPGGTGELFF

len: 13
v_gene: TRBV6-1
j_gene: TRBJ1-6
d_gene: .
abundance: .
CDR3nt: TGTGCCAGCACTCGACAGCAGAATTCACCCCTCCACTTT
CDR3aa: CASTRQQNSPLHF

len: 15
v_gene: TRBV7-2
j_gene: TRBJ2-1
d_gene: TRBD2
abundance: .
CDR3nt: TGTGCCAGCAGCTTAAGGGCGGGGGGGCCCAATGAGCAGTTCTTC
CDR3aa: CASSLRAGGPNEQFF

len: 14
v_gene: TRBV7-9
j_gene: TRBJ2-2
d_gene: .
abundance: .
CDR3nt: TGTGCCAGCAGCCGGGAGTTAGACACCGGGGAGCTGTTTTTT
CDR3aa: CASSRELDTGELFF

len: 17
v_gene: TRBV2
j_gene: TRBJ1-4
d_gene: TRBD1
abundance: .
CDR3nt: TGTGCCAGCAGTGAATCCGGGACAGTGTTTTCTAATGAAAAACTGTTTTTT
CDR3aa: CASSESGTVFSNEKLFF

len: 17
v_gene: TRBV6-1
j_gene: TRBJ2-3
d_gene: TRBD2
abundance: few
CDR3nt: TGTGCCAGCAGTGAAACTGGCGGGGGGACTAGCACAGATACGCAGTATTTT
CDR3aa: CASSETGGGTSTDTQYF

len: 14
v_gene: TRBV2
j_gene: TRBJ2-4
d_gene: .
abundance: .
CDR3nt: TGTGCCAGCAGGGTCTACATAGCCAAAAACATTCAGTACTTC
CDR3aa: CASRVYIAKNIQYF

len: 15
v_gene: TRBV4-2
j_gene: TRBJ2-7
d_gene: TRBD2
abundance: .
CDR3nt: TGTGCCAGCAGCCAACCTGGACTAGCGGGGGGCCCGCAGTACTTC
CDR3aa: CASSQPGLAGGPQYF

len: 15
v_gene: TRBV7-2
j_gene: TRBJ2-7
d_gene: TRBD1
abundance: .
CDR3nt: TGTGCCAGCAGCTTAGGCCCAGGGGGCTTTTACGAGCAGTACTTC
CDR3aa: CASSLGPGGFYEQYF

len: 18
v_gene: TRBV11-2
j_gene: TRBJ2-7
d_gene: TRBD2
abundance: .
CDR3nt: TGTGCCAGCAGCTCCGGGGGACCGACTAAGCGGGGAGTCTACGAGCAGTACTTC
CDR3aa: CASSSGGPTKRGVYEQYF

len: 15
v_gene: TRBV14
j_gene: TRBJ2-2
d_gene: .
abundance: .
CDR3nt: TGTGCCAGCAGCCATGACCTAGCGTTCACCGGGGAGCTGTTTTTT
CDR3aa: CASSHDLAFTGELFF

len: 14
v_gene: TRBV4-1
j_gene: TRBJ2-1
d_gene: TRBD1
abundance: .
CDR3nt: TGCGCCAGCAGTCCCGGGACAGGAGGCGCTGAGCAGTTCTTC
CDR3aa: CASSPGTGGAEQFF

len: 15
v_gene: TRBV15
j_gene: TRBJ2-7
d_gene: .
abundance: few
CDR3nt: TGTGCCACCAGCAGAGACGGAGGGGGCGACTACGAGCAGTACTTC
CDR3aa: CATSRDGGGDYEQYF

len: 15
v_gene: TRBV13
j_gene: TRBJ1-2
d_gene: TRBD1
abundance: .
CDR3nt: TGTGCCAGCAGCCCTCAGACAGGGGTTAACTATGGCTACACCTTC
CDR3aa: CASSPQTGVNYGYTF

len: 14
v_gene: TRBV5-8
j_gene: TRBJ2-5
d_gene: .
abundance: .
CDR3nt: TGTGCCAGCAGCTTGGAAGGGCCGGGAGAGACCCAGTACTTC
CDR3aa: CASSLEGPGETQYF

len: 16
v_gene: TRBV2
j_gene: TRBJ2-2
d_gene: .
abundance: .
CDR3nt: TGTGCCAGCAGTCAGCAGCTACCGACGAACACCGGGGAGCTGTTTTTT
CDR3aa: CASSQQLPTNTGELFF

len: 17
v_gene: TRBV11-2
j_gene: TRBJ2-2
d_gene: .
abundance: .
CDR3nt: TGTGCCAGCAGCTTAGGGTTACGGCAAAGGGACACCGGGGAGCTGTTTTTT
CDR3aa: CASSLGLRQRDTGELFF

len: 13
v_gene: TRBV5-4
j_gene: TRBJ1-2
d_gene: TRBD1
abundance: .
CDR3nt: TGTGCCAGCAGCCTGGACAGGGCGGTTGGCTACACCTTC
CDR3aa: CASSLDRAVGYTF

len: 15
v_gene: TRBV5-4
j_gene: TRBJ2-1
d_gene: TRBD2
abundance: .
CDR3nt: TGTGCCAGCAGCCTTGGGAGCGGGAGGGTAAATGAGCAGTTCTTC
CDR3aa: CASSLGSGRVNEQFF

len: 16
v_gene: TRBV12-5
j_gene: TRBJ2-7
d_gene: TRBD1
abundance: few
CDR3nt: TGTGCTAGTGGGTCAGGACAGGTTGAGAACTCCTACGAGCAGTACTTC
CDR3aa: CASGSGQVENSYEQYF

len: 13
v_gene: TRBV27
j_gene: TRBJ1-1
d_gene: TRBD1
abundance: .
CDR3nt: TGTGCCAGGCCGGGACAGGGACCCACTGAAGCTTTCTTT
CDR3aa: CARPGQGPTEAFF

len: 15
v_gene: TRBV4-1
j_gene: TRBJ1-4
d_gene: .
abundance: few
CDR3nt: TGCGCCAGCAGCCAAGTCACTGCAACTAATGAAAAACTGTTTTTT
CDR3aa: CASSQVTATNEKLFF

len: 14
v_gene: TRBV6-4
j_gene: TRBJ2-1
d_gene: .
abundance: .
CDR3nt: TGTGCCAGCAGTGACGTCGGGGGCTACAATGAGCAGTTCTTC
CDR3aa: CASSDVGGYNEQFF

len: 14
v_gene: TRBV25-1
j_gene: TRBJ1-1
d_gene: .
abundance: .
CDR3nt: TGTGCCAGCAGTGAACAGTACATGAACACTGAAGCTTTCTTT
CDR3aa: CASSEQYMNTEAFF

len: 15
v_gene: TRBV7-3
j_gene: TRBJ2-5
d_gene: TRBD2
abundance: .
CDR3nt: TGTGCCAGCAGCTCGGGGACTACCCAGGCGAAGACCCAGTACTTC
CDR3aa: CASSSGTTQAKTQYF

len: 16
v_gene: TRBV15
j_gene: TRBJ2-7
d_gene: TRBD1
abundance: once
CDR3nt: TGTGCCACCAGCAGGGGGGGGACAGGGGTTGCCTACGAGCAGTACTTC
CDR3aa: CATSRGGTGVAYEQYF

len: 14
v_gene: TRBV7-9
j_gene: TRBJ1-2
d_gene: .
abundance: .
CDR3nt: TGTGCCAGCAGCTTCAGGGTGCCCACGGGGGGCTACACCTTC
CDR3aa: CASSFRVPTGGYTF

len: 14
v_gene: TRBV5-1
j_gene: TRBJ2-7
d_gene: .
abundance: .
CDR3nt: TGCGCCAGCAAGATTGGGGCAAGCTCCTACGAGCAGTACTTC
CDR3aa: CASKIGASSYEQYF

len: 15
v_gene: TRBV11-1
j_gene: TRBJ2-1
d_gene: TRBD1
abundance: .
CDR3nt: TGTGCCAGCAGCCTAGACAGGGGGGTTTACAATGAGCAGTTCTTC
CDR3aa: CASSLDRGVYNEQFF

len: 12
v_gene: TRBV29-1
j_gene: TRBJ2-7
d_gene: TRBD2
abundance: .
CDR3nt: TGCAGCGTCGAGGGCGGGGGCTACGAGCAGTACTTC
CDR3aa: CSVEGGGYEQYF

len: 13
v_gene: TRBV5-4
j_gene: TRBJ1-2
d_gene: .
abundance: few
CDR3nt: TGTGCCAGCAGCCTCTCAGGGCCGGGTGGCTACACCTTC
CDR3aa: CASSLSGPGGYTF

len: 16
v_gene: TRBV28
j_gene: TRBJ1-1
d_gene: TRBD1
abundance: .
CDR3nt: TGTGCCAGCAGTCAGGGGGGGAGGGAACCGAACACTGAAGCTTTCTTT
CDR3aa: CASSQGGREPNTEAFF

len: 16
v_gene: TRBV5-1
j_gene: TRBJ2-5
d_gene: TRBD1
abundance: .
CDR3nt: TGCGCCAGCAGCCCGAGGACAGGGGTTTCCACGGAGACCCAGTACTTC
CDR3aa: CASSPRTGVSTETQYF

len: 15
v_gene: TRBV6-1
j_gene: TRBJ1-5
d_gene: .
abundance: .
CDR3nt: TGTGCCAGCACCGTCGGACATAATAGCAATCAGCCCCAGCATTTT
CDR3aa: CASTVGHNSNQPQHF

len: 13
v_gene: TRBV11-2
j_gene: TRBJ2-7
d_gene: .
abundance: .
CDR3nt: TGTGCCAGCAGCTTAGGCAGGGCGGTCGAGCAGTACTTC
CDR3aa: CASSLGRAVEQYF

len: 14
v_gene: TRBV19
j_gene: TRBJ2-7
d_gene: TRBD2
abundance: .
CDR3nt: TGTGCCAGTAGTGGGCTAGCGGGGACCGGGGAGCAGTACTTC
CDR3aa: CASSGLAGTGEQYF

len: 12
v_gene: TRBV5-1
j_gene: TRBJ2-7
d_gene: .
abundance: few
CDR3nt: TGCGCCAGCACGGGGGGCGTGAACGAGCAGTACTTC
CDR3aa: CASTGGVNEQYF

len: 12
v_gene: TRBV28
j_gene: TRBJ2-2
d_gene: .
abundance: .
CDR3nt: TGTGCCAGCAGTCTATTGACCGGGGAGCTGTTTTTT
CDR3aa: CASSLLTGELFF

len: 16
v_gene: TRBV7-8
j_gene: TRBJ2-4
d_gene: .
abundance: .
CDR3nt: TGTGCCAGCAGCTTAGGGCCCCGACTAGCCAAAAACATTCAGTACTTC
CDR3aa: CASSLGPRLAKNIQYF

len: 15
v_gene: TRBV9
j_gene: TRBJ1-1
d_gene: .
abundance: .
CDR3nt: TGTGCCAGCAGCGTAGTTGGACAGACGAACACTGAAGCTTTCTTT
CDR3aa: CASSVVGQTNTEAFF

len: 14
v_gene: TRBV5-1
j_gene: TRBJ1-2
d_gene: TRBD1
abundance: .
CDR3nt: TGCGCCAGCAGCCCAGGACAGGGAGGGGATGGCTACACCTTC
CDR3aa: CASSPGQGGDGYTF

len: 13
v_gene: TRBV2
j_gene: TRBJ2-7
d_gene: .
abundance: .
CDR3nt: TGTGCCAGCAGTGTAAATCCCCGGGCCGAGCAGTACTTC
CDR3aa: CASSVNPRAEQYF

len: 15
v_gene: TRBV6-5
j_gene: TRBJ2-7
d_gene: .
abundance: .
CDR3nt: TGTGCCAGCAGTTATTCCGGGACCCTGGGGAGAGAGCAGTACTTC
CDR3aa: CASSYSGTLGREQYF

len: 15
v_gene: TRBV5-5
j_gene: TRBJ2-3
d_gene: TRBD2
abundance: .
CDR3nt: TGTGCCAGCAGCCCTAGCGGGATTTTAGCAGATACGCAGTATTTT
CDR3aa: CASSPSGILADTQYF

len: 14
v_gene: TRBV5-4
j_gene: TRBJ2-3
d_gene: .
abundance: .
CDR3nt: TGTGCCAGCACCAAAGGTTTGGACACAGATACGCAGTATTTT
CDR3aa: CASTKGLDTDTQYF

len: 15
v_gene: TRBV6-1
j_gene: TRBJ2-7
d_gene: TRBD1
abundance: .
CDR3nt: TGTGCCAGCAGTGAAGGGTGGGACAGGACGGACGAGCAGTACTTC
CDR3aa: CASSEGWDRTDEQYF

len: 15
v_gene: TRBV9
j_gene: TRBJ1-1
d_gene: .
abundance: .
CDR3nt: TGTGCCAGCAGCTTCGACAGCCAAATACTGACTGAAGCTTTCTTT
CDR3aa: CASSFDSQILTEAFF